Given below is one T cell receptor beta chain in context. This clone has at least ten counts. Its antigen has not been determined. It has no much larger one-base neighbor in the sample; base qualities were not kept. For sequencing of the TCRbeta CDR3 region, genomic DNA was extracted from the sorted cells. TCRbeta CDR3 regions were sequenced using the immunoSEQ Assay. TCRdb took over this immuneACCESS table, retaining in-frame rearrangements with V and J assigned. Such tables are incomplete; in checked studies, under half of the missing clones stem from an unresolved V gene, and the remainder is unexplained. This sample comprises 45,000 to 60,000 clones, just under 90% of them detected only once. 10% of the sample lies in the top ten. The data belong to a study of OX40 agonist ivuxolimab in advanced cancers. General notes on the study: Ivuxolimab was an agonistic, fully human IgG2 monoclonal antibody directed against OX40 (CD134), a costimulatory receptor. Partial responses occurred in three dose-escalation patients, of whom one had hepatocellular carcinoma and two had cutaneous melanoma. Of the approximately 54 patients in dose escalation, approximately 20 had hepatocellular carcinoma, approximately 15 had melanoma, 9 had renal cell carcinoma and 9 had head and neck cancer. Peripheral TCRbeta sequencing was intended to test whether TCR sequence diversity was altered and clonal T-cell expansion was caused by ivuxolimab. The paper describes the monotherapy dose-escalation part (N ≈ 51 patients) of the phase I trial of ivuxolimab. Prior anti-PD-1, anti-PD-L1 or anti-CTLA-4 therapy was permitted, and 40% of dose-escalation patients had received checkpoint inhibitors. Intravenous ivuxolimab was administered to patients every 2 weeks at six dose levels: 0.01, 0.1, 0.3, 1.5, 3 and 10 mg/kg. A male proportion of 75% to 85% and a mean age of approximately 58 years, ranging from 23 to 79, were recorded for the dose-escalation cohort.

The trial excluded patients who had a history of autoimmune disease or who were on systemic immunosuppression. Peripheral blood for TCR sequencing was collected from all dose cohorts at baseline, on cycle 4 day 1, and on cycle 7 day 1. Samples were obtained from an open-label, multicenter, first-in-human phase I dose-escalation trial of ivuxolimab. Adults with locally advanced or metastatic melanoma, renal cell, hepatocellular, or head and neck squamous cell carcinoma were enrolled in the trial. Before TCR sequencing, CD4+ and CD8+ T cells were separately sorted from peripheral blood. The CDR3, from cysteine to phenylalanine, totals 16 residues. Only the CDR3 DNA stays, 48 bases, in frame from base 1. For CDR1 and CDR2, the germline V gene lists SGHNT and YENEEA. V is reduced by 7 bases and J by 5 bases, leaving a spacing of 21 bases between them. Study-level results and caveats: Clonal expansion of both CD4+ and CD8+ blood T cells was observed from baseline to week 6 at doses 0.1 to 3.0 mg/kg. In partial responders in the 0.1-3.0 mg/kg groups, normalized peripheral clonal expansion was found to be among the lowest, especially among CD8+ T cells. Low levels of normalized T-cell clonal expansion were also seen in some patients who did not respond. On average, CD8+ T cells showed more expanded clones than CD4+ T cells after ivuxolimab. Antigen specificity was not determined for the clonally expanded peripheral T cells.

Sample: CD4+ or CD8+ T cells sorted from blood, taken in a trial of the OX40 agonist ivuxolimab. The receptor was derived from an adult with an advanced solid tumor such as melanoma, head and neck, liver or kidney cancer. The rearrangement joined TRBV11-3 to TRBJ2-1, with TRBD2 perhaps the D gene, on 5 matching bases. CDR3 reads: CASTPPGGGSNNEQFF. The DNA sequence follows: TGTGCCAGCACCCCACCAGGCGGAGGAAGTAACAATGAGCAGTTCTTC.